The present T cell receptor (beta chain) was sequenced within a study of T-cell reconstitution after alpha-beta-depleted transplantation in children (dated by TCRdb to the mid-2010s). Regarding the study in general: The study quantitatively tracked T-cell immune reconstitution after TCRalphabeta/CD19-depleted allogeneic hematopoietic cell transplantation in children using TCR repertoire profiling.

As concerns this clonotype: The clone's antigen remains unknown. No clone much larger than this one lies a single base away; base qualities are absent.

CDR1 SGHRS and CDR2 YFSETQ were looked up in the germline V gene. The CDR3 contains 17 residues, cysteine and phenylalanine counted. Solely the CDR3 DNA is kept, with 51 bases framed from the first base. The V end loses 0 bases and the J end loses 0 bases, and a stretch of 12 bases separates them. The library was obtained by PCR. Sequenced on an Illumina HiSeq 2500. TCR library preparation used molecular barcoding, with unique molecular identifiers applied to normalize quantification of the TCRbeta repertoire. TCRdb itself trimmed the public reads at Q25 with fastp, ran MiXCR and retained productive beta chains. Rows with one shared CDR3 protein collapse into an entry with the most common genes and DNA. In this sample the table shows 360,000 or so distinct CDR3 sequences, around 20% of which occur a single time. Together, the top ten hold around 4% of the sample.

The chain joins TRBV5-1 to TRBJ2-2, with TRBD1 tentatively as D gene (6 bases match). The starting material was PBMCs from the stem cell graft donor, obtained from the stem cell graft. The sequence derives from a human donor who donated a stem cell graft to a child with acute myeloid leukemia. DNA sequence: TGCGCCAGCAGCTTGGGTAGGGGGAATTCGAACACCGGGGAGCTGTTTTTT. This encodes CASSLGRGNSNTGELFF.